This section outlines one TCR beta chain sequence together with its context. Its antigen remains unidentified. No per-base quality is available; no much larger clone lies one base away. The cohort comprised under 700 healthy bone marrow donors. At the time of sampling, all cohort members were nominally healthy, though unrecorded immune exposures were likely present. The donor tested CMV seronegative, placing the donor among the roughly 400 seronegative members of the cohort. Every donor gave a peripheral blood sample, and the peripheral blood mononuclear cells from that sample were used for TCR beta sequencing. The Qiagen DNeasy Blood Extraction Kit was used to extract genomic DNA from the blood cell samples. This entry belongs to a study of cytomegalovirus exposure and HLA in healthy donors (dated by TCRdb to about 2017). At the level of the whole study: An earlier analysis of some 620 of the donors reported 276 Gb of sequence data and 95 million to 130 million unique TCR beta sequences obtained from about 180 million T cells. Roughly 300 gigabases of sequencing data and 78 million or so unique TCR sequences were included in an early release covering over 600 HLA-typed donors. Of the 300 to 500 genotyped donors, 81% were placed in the genetic ancestry cluster associated with self-reported Caucasian donors. The study was designed to test whether signatures of past pathogen exposure could be identified by cataloging public T cell receptors. The study profiled the T cell repertoires of about 640 subjects by immunosequencing and related them to cytomegalovirus serostatus. A separate validation cohort of 100 to 150 different subjects was used in addition to the approximately 610-subject first cohort. To predict cytomegalovirus infection status, the study combined high-throughput TCR immunosequencing, statistical association of individual TCRs with disease status, and machine learning. A later analysis re-analyzed previously published TCR beta repertoires from about 600 donors and added high-resolution HLA genotyping to study TCR occurrence patterns. Rather than using new phenotypic data, the later analysis identified candidate immune exposures from TCR beta sequences and from how often those sequences occurred across donors. An earlier analysis of around 540 of the donors applied high-throughput TCR beta sequencing to assess whether each TCR beta V gene segment acted as functional or pseudogenic. Donor age, sex, ethnicity and CMV serostatus were collected together with the repertoire data. A later genetic analysis used genome-wide SNP genotypes for about 65% of the 666 donors, treating that subset as a discovery cohort. Every discovery cohort repertoire had been produced on one sequencing platform. Class I and class II HLA loci were covered by the typing at four-digit resolution. Typing coverage differed by locus: A, B, C, DRB1 and DQB1 were typed in about 620-640 donors, DQA1 in roughly 510, DPA1 in 606, and DPB1 in 472. A few DR-DQ haplotypes were treated as single units for association and clustering because of strong linkage in the cohort. Across about 380 genotyped donors of the cohort, an average of about 250,000 unique TCR beta nucleotide sequences per donor were sequenced, and roughly 17% of those sequences were non-productive.

Libraries came from the immunoSEQ multiplex PCR assay. For the multiplex PCR, a mixture combining 60 forward primers for TCR Vbeta segments and 13 reverse primers for TCR Jbeta segments was used. The CDR3 region of rearranged TCR beta genes was amplified from genomic DNA with a multiplex PCR assay. The Illumina HiSeq System was used to sequence the amplified TCR beta libraries as 87-base-pair reads. The authors processed their data as follows. In a later analysis, some 80 million unique TCR beta chains were counted across the approximately 620 repertoires, and roughly 9.9 million of these chains were shared by at least two donors. To remove PCR and sequencing errors, raw reads were error-corrected and collapsed into unique sequences using a nearest-neighbor algorithm that merged closely related sequences. CDR3 sequences were aligned to IMGT reference sequences to assign V, D and J gene segments. For a sequence to be retained, at least a six-nucleotide match to both a V gene segment and a J gene segment was required. A rearrangement was called productive if the CDR3 had no stop codons and remained in frame with V and J, and every other rearrangement was called non-productive. CDR3 was defined by IMGT convention, running from the second conserved V-encoded cysteine to the conserved J-encoded phenylalanine. The earlier analysis of approximately 500 of the donors excluded sequences that lacked an unambiguous match to a single V gene segment. An earlier analysis of several hundred of the donors called V segments functional above 56.7% productive rearrangements and segregating when the between-donor standard deviation exceeded 5%. A statistical classification framework was built to diagnose cytomegalovirus status from the catalog of TCR beta chain sequences. In a later analysis, TCR nucleotide sequences were compared against IMGT/GENE-DB human TR gene sequences so that V and J genes could be assigned. A later analysis assigned CDR3 sequences and most-parsimonious VDJ recombination scenarios with the TCRdist pipeline. In a later analysis, each TCR beta chain was defined by its CDR3 amino acid sequence together with its V-gene family, and reads without a unique V-gene family were excluded. In a later analysis, 450 to 600 highly shared, low-generation-probability nucleotide sequences were removed to address suspected cross-contamination and a sequencing artifact. A later analysis calculated a clonal expansion index for each public chain from normalized within-repertoire ranks of inferred template counts. In a later analysis, generation probabilities were computed using a VDJ recombination model fitted to out-of-frame rearrangements, and the results were checked against IGoR. In a later analysis, hypergeometric tests were used to score TCR-TCR, TCR-HLA and TCR-CMV co-occurrence, with a repertoire-size bias correction applied to TCR pairs. In a later analysis, false discovery rates were estimated by permuting HLA or CMV assignments 20 times. In a later analysis, co-occurring TCRs were grouped with DBSCAN, and TCRdist sequence similarity was added when clustering was performed within HLA-allele-positive subsets. Repertoires with fewer than 30,000 or more than 120,000 public chains were left out of co-occurrence clustering, as were about 5 repertoires with anomalous nucleotide sharing. What TCRdb holds here is the immuneACCESS table cut down to in-frame rearrangements. Part of the clones is not present; checked against another copy, under half of the missing clones reflect an unresolved V gene, and the others are unexplained. For V, J and clone size, that table is used; D and trimming come from the DNA. The table for this sample lists under 95,000 clones; around 80% of them were counted only once. In total, the top ten clones hold around 0.96% of the sample.

General study outcomes and caveats: A further reported finding was that TCR beta sequences accurately predicted the HLA-A and HLA-B alleles for most subjects in the first cohort. Because some donors lacked HLA typing at each locus, the association tests relied only on the typed subset. Across donors, most TCR sequences were observed very rarely, whereas some public TCRs were present in many individuals. It was suggested by the authors that the approach could potentially be generalized to other disease states and immunological phenotypes. Approximately 18 rarely observed V segments, including chromosome 9 orphons, were excluded from the earlier analysis of just under 600 of the donors because counts were too low. An association between a missense DCLRE1C variant and V-gene and J-gene trimming of TCR beta chains was found in a later genetic analysis and replicated in an independent cohort. According to a later analysis, most CMV-associated TCR beta chains appeared to be HLA-restricted, and the HLA associations seemed to be driven largely by CMV exposure. The sequencing pipeline was judged likely to have produced a cluster of highly shared sequence variants as a technical artifact. Presence/absence analyses assumed roughly uniform sequencing depth across donors, an assumption that may not hold. This cohort had only TCR beta chains sequenced, and the lack of alpha or paired-chain data limited which features could be detected. In the study, about 150 TCR beta chains were listed as associated with cytomegalovirus. Assigning TCR associations to individual alleles was difficult when HLA alleles, especially DR and DQ, strongly co-occurred. Cytomegalovirus status was reported to be diagnosed by the classifier with high specificity and sensitivity in both the original and validation cohorts. Compared with equally common non-associated chains, HLA-associated TCR beta chains in a later analysis were more clonally expanded and had lower generation probabilities. In vitro tests confirmed that three of the cytomegalovirus-associated TCR beta chains recognize cytomegalovirus antigens. In a later analysis, TCR association rates were found to vary across HLA loci, with the most associated TCRs seen for DRB1 alleles and the fewest for HLA-C alleles. In a later analysis, 16,951 TCR beta sequences were associated with specific HLA alleles at a false discovery rate of 0.05. Broadly in line with IMGT annotations, most TCR beta V segments showed up in productive rearrangements about 87% or about 30% of the time in an earlier analysis of 450 to 750 of the donors. In a later analysis, several top co-occurrence clusters were reported to appear linked to parvovirus B19, influenza, CMV and Epstein-Barr virus. A later genetic analysis reported fewer N-insertions in productive TCRs among donors in an Asian-associated ancestry cluster than the roughly 700-donor mean. Because the 87-base-pair reads could not distinguish some IMGT-functional V segments, including TRBV6-2 and TRBV6-3, those segments were excluded. Immune exposure information for the cohort was limited to CMV serostatus. Correlated functional status among segregating V segments might reflect linkage disequilibrium, but an unknown experimental factor could not be ruled out.

The CDR3 contains 15 residues, cysteine and phenylalanine counted. Only CDR3 DNA is held: 45 bases, read in frame from base 1. Germline trimming amounts to 4 bases on V and 8 bases on J, with 7 as the count of junction bases outside the gene matches. The germline V gene provides CDR1 SGDLS and CDR2 YYNGEE. The rearranged segments are TRBV9 and TRBJ1-4, with 11 junctional bases fitting TRBD1. Sequenced: PBMCs. This sequence originates from a male donor in good health and CMV-seronegative. The base sequence is TGTGCCAGCAGCCCGGACAGGGGGCTCGGCGAAAAACTGTTTTTT. It translates to CASSPDRGLGEKLFF.